Listed below are T cell receptor beta chains from one sample, sequenced in a study of low-dose radiotherapy and immunotherapy resistance in tumors. TCRdb called the reads again in MiXCR, with one record for every CDR3 protein. The data hold approximately 90,000 distinct CDR3 sequences, with around 9.2% observed a single time. This specimen consisted of PBMCs, obtained before treatment. The receptor source for this set is a male donor with prostate cancer. Each CDR3 is given with its conserved first and last residue. The D gene is left open where the match is weak. For some rows the clone size is stated as once, few or many, or as a class when expanded; others skip it.

length | D | size | J | V | CDR3 | DNA
18 | . | many | TRBJ2-3 | TRBV27 | CASSLSAWTTTSTDTQYF | TGTGCCAGCAGTTTATCGGCTTGGACAACAACTAGCACAGATACGCAGTATTTT
15 | TRBD1 | many | TRBJ1-5 | TRBV5-1 | CASSLEGTGDQPQHF | TGCGCCAGCAGCTTGGAAGGGACAGGGGATCAGCCCCAGCATTTT
15 | TRBD1 | many | TRBJ2-2 | TRBV6-2/TRBV6-3 | CASITGTGGTGELFF | TGTGCCAGCATCACCGGGACAGGGGGCACCGGGGAGCTGTTTTTT
16 | TRBD2 | many | TRBJ2-2 | TRBV27 | CASRLLAGQNTGELFF | TGTGCCAGCAGACTACTAGCGGGACAGAACACCGGGGAGCTGTTTTTT
16 | . | many | TRBJ2-2 | TRBV5-4 | CASSLGGTAVSGELFF | TGTGCCAGCAGCTTAGGCGGGACTGCGGTTTCGGGGGAGCTGTTTTTT
16 | TRBD1 | many | TRBJ1-5 | TRBV6-5 | CASSRAGGQGDQPQHF | TGTGCCAGCAGTCGAGCTGGAGGACAGGGGGACCAGCCCCAGCATTTT
13 | TRBD1 | many | TRBJ1-2 | TRBV20-1 | CSASPGQGSGYTF | TGCAGTGCTTCACCGGGACAGGGTTCTGGCTACACCTTC
15 | . | many | TRBJ2-4 | TRBV28 | CASSLDPISKNIQYF | TGTGCCAGCAGTTTAGACCCTATATCCAAAAACATTCAGTACTTC
15 | TRBD1 | many | TRBJ1-1 | TRBV14 | CASSRLTGVVTEAFF | TGTGCCAGCAGCCGTTTGACAGGGGTGGTTACTGAAGCTTTCTTT
14 | . | many | TRBJ1-1 | TRBV28 | CASSILRTNTEAFF | TGTGCCAGCAGTATACTCAGGACAAACACTGAAGCTTTCTTT
12 | TRBD1 | . | TRBJ2-3 | TRBV12-3/TRBV12-4 | CASRGQGAYLYF | TGTGCCAGCAGGGGACAGGGGGCTTATTTGTATTTT
15 | TRBD1 | many | TRBJ1-1 | TRBV27 | CASSPYRGENTEAFF | TGTGCCAGCAGTCCTTACAGGGGCGAGAACACTGAAGCTTTCTTT
14 | . | few | TRBJ1-2 | TRBV28 | CASTPSPGGLGYTF | TGTGCCAGCACCCCAAGTCCGGGGGGCCTTGGCTACACCTTC
14 | . | many | TRBJ1-5 | TRBV19 | CASVNRAHNQPQHF | TGTGCCAGTGTTAACAGGGCCCACAATCAGCCCCAGCATTTT
14 | TRBD2 | . | TRBJ2-1 | TRBV5-3 | CASSSLAGGAEQFF | TGTGCCAGCAGCTCGCTAGCGGGAGGAGCTGAGCAGTTCTTC
15 | . | many | TRBJ2-3 | TRBV11-3 | CASSFKGRNTDTQYF | TGTGCCAGCAGCTTTAAGGGCCGGAACACAGATACGCAGTATTTT
11 | . | many | TRBJ2-1 | TRBV7-2 | CASRTVWEQFF | TGTGCCAGCAGGACCGTCTGGGAGCAGTTCTTC
18 | TRBD2 | few | TRBJ2-1 | TRBV6-8 | CASSPGPSGLAGANEQFF | TGTGCCAGCAGTCCCGGGCCGTCCGGACTAGCGGGAGCCAATGAGCAGTTCTTC
18 | . | many | TRBJ1-4 | TRBV4-1 | CASSQEGGERPTNEKLFF | TGCGCCAGCAGCCAAGAAGGCGGAGAAAGGCCAACTAATGAAAAACTGTTTTTT
15 | TRBD1 | medium-sized | TRBJ2-7 | TRBV28 | CASTASTGDLYEQYF | TGTGCCAGCACCGCCTCAACAGGGGACCTGTACGAGCAGTACTTC
15 | TRBD2 | many | TRBJ2-3 | TRBV25-1 | CASSRLAGRTDTQYF | TGTGCCAGCAGTCGTCTAGCGGGACGCACAGATACGCAGTATTTT
18 | TRBD2 | many | TRBJ2-1 | TRBV12-5 | CASGLVPGNSGMADEQFF | TGTGCTAGTGGTTTGGTACCCGGAAATAGCGGGATGGCCGATGAGCAGTTCTTC
14 | TRBD1 | . | TRBJ2-1 | TRBV12-3/TRBV12-4 | CASSRRDRKLLTFF | TGTGCCAGCAGCCGCCGGGACAGGAAGCTGTTGACGTTCTTC
14 | . | many | TRBJ2-3 | TRBV20-1 | CSASLAAMADTQYF | TGCAGTGCTAGTCTCGCGGCGATGGCAGATACGCAGTATTTT
12 | . | many | TRBJ1-1 | TRBV29-1 | CSVVGVNTEAFF | TGCAGCGTTGTAGGAGTGAACACTGAAGCTTTCTTT
15 | . | many | TRBJ1-6 | TRBV28 | CASSLSGGNNSPLHF | TGTGCCAGCAGTTTATCCGGGGGTAATAATTCACCCCTCCACTTT
15 | TRBD1 | many | TRBJ1-5 | TRBV6-6 | CASRTQGYSNQPQHF | TGTGCCAGCAGGACACAGGGGTACAGCAATCAGCCCCAGCATTTT
13 | . | many | TRBJ2-7 | TRBV6-2/TRBV6-3 | CASSYLPSYEQYF | TGTGCCAGCAGTTACCTCCCATCCTACGAGCAGTACTTC
15 | . | . | TRBJ2-2 | TRBV20-1 | CSARDGGAGPGELFF | TGCAGTGCTAGAGATGGGGGGGCCGGACCCGGGGAGCTGTTTTTT